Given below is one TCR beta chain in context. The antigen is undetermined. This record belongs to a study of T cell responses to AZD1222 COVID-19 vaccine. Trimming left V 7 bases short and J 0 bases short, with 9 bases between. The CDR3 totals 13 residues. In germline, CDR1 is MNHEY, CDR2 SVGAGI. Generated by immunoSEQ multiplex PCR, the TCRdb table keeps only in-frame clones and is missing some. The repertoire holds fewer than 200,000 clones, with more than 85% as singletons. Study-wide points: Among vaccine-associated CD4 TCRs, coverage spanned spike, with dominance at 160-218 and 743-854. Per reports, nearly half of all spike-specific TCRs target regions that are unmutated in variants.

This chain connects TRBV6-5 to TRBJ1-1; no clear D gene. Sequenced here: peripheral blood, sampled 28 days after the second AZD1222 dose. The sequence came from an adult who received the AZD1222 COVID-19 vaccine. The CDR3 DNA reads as TGTGCCAGCACTACGGACTTGAACACTGAAGCTTTCTTT. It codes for CASTTDLNTEAFF.